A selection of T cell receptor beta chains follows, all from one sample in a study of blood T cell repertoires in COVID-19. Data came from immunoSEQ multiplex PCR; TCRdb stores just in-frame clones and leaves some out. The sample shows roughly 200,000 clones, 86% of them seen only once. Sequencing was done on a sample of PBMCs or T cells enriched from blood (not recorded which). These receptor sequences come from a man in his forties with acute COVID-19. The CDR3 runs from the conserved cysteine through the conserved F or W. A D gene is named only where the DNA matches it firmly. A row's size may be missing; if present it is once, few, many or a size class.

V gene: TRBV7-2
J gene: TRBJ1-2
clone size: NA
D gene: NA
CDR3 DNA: TGTGCCAGCAGCTCCGGGGCGAGGGGGTATGGCTACACCTTC
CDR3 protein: CASSSGARGYGYTF

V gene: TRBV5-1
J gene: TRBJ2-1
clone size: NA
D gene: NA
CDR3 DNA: TGCGCCAGCAGGTTAGGGGCTAGTCTCGATGAGCAGTTCTTC
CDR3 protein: CASRLGASLDEQFF

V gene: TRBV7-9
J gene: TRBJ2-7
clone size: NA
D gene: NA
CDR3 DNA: TGTGCCAGCAGCCCCCCAGGGACAGCCGGGGGGCAGTACTTC
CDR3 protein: CASSPPGTAGGQYF

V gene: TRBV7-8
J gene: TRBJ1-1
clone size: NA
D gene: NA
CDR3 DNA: TGTGCCAGCAGCTACCGACATCTCACTGAAGCTTTCTTT
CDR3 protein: CASSYRHLTEAFF

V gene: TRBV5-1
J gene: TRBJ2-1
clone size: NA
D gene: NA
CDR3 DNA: TGCGCCAGCAGCTTGGGAGGGAGCGAGCAGTTCTTC
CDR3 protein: CASSLGGSEQFF

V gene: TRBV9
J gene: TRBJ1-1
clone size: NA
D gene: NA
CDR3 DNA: TGTGCCAGCAGCGTATCATCAGAGAACACTGAAGCTTTCTTT
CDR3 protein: CASSVSSENTEAFF

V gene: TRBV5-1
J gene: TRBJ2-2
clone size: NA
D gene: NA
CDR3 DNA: TGCGCCAGCAGCTCCGGGTACACCGGGGAGCTGTTTTTT
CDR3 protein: CASSSGYTGELFF

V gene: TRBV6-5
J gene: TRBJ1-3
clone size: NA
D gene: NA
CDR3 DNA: TGTGCCAGCACCTTGGGGCCAAACACCATATATTTT
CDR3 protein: CASTLGPNTIYF

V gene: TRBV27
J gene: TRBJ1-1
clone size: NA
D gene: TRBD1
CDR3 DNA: TGTGCCAGCAGTTCCTTTATAGGCCCCCTTCCGGGGACAGGCACTGAAGCTTTCTTT
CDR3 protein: CASSSFIGPLPGTGTEAFF

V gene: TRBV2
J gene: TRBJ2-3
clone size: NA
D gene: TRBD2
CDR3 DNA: TGTGCCAACAAACTAGCGGGGTACACAGATACGCAGTATTTT
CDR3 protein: CANKLAGYTDTQYF

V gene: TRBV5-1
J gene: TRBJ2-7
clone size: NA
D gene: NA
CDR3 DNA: TGCGCCAGCAGCTTAGGCGGTCCCTACGAGCAGTACTTC
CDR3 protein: CASSLGGPYEQYF

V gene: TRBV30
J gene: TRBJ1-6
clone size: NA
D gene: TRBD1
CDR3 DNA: TGTGCCTGGAGTGGGTTACTACAGGGGGAACCCCTCCACTTT
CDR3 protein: CAWSGLLQGEPLHF

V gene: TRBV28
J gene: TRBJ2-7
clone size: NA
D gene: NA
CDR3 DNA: TGTGCCAGCAGTTTACCTGGAGGGGAGCAGTACTTC
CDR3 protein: CASSLPGGEQYF

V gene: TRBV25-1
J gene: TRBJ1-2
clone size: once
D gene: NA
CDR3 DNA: TGTGCCAGCAGTGAATTGGAGCGGCCTGACTATGGCTACACCTTC
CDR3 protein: CASSELERPDYGYTF

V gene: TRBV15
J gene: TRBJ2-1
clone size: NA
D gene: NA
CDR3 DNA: TGTGCCACCAGCAGAGATCAAGCAGGTCTTCGGTTCTTC
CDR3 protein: CATSRDQAGLRFF

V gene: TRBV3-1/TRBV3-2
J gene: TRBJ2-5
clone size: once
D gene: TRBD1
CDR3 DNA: TGTGCCAGCAGTCTCCCTACAGGGGTTCGGGAGACCCAGTACTTC
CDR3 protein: CASSLPTGVRETQYF

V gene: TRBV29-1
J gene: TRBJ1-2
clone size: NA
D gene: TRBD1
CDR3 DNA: TGCAGCGTCCTCCCCTCCGGGACAGACAACTATGGCTACACCTTC
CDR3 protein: CSVLPSGTDNYGYTF